These 13 T cell receptor beta chains were all obtained from the same sample, sequenced in a study of OX40 agonist ivuxolimab in advanced cancers. TCRdb's table, derived via immunoSEQ multiplex PCR, lists solely in-frame clones and lacks some. Among under 95,000 clones listed, roughly 81% were seen once. Sequences were derived from CD4+ or CD8+ T cells sorted from blood, sampled in a trial of the OX40 agonist ivuxolimab. These receptors all come from an adult with an advanced solid tumor such as melanoma, head and neck, liver or kidney cancer.

The table lists this clone with a few counts. The chain uses TRBV6-5 and TRBJ1-6, with D perhaps matching TRBD1 (5 bases). The CDR3 covers 12 residues. The germline gives CDR1 MNHEY, CDR2 SVGAGI. V was clipped by 5 bases and J by 9 bases, with 8 bases between them. CDR3 coding DNA: TGTGCCAGCAGTCAGGGTCTTTCACCCCTCCACTTT. It is translated as CASSQGLSPLHF.

The CDR3 here is CAISEGLAGVSQFF. The CDR3 DNA is TGTGCCATCAGTGAGGGACTAGCGGGAGTATCGCAGTTCTTC. This chain links TRBV10-3 with TRBJ2-1, with 13 bases matching TRBD2. This CDR3 contains 14 residues. Germline CDR1 and CDR2: ENHRY and SYGVKD. Unmatched junction bases numbered 4, after V lost 2 bases and J lost 12 bases.

A single count supports this clone. V gene TRBV4-2 combines with J gene TRBJ2-2, with no clear D. The ends were cut back, 4 bases at V and 5 bases at J, with 17 bases in the middle. Germline V gene lookup returns CDR1 LGHNA and CDR2 YNFKEQ. The CDR3 sequence is 16 residues long. Here the CDR3 DNA reads TGTGCCAGCAGCCCGAGTAGACACAGATGGACCGGGGAGCTGTTTTTT. This sequence encodes CASSPSRHRWTGELFF.

This rearrangement joins TRBV7-9 to TRBJ1-6, with 9 bases lining up with TRBD1. The trim removed 4 bases at V and 8 bases at J, leaving 12 bases unmatched. In germline, CDR1 is SEHNR, CDR2 FQNEAQ (reference sequence). This CDR3 spans 17 amino acids. CDR3 residues: CASSSNAGQGRYSPLHF. CDR3 DNA sequence: TGTGCCAGCAGCTCCAACGCCGGACAGGGGAGGTATTCACCCCTCCACTTT.

The gene calls are TRBV20-1 and TRBJ2-5, with D uncertain. The CDR3 runs 11 residues. CDR1 DFQATT and CDR2 SNEGSKA come from the germline V gene (reference sequence). The V gene lost 5 bases and the J gene lost 3 bases, with 7 bases spanning the gap. The CDR3 coding sequence is TGCAGTGCTCACAGAGAAGAGACCCAGTACTTC. Its translation: CSAHREETQYF.

CDR3 DNA sequence: TGTGCCAGCAGCTCCTCCGGGACGACCAATGAGCAGTTCTTC. Translation gives CASSSSGTTNEQFF. The chain carries TRBV7-9 and TRBJ2-1; either TRBD1 or TRBD2 may supply D (5 bases each). The CDR3 has 14 amino acids. Trimming removed 4 bases from V and 6 bases from J, with 13 bases in between. Germline CDR1 and CDR2: SEHNR and FQNEAQ (reference sequence).

The chain has TRBV28 and TRBJ1-2; 10 bases are shared with TRBD1. The CDR3 contains 16 residues. Germline CDR1 MDHEN, CDR2 SYDVKM. The V gene end was trimmed by 7 bases and the J gene end by 7 bases; junction bases not matched to a gene: 15. CDR3 loop: CASTTTSRDRGIGYTF. For the CDR3, the DNA is TGTGCCAGCACCACTACCTCACGGGACAGGGGAATTGGCTACACCTTC.

V is TRBV6-5 and J is TRBJ2-7; possible D gene TRBD1, 6 bases. The CDR3 loop spans 14 amino acids. V was pared by 5 bases and J by 3 bases, with 14 bases between. Per germline, CDR1 MNHEY and CDR2 SVGAGI. The DNA for the CDR3 is TGTGCCAGCAGTAAAAGGGACAAGATCTACGAGCAGTACTTC. It encodes CASSKRDKIYEQYF.

The chain combines TRBV19 with TRBJ1-5; D gene uncertain. V lost 6 bases and J 0 bases, leaving 12 bases between the germline ends. CDR1 and CDR2 (germline): LNHDA, SQIVND (reference sequence). CDR3 length: 15 residues. This CDR3 is CASSPIGPSNQPQHF. The DNA of the CDR3 is TGTGCCAGTAGCCCCATAGGCCCTAGCAATCAGCCCCAGCATTTT.

The rearrangement uses TRBV5-4 and TRBJ2-5, with 11 bases that match TRBD2. With 4 bases clipped from V and 5 bases from J, the junction kept 10 bases outside the gene matches. CDR3 length: 16 amino acids. The germline V gene encodes CDR1 SGHNT and CDR2 YYREEE (reference sequence). CDR3 nucleotides: TGTGCCAGCAGCCGGGGTGGTAGCGGGAGGGAGGAGACCCAGTACTTC. Encoded protein: CASSRGGSGREETQYF.

This rearrangement joins TRBV28 to TRBJ1-5, with D uncertain. CDR1 and CDR2 (germline): MDHEN, SYDVKM. V dropped 10 bases and J dropped 5 bases, with 18 bases sitting between them. This CDR3 spans 14 amino acids. The CDR3 region has the DNA TGTGCCACCCGCGGGTCGATGGGAGATCAGCCCCAGCATTTT. This gives the protein CATRGSMGDQPQHF.

The V call is TRBV5-1, the J call TRBJ2-3; 9 bases align to TRBD1. The CDR3 extends over 16 amino acids. J was trimmed by 8 bases and V by 0 bases; bases with no gene match: 10. The germline V gene has CDR1 SGHRS and CDR2 YFSETQ. The CDR3, as DNA: TGCGCCAGCAGCTTGGCTGCGGACAGGGGACCTCCTACGCAGTATTTT. Protein sequence: CASSLAADRGPPTQYF.

This clone is medium-sized in the sample. This chain joins TRBV28 and TRBJ1-2; D perhaps matches TRBD1 (6 bases). Deletions cut 10 bases from V and 6 bases from J, with 15 bases between. The CDR3 has 12 residues. Germline CDR1 reads MDHEN; CDR2 reads SYDVKM. In nucleotides, the CDR3 is TGTGCCACCAACGGGGGCGAGAATGGCTACACCTTC. Its translation: CATNGGENGYTF.